These 10 T cell receptor beta chains were all obtained from the same sample, sequenced in a study of Ad26.COV2.S vaccination and SARS-CoV-2 variants. TCRdb's table, derived via immunoSEQ multiplex PCR, lists solely in-frame clones and lacks some. This sample carries more than 400,000 clones, over 80% of them seen once, and the ten largest clones take 1.5% to 2%. Indicated treatment: around 19 received Ad26.COV2.S at low or high dose, single or two shots; about 5 received placebo; per-sample allocation not given. The investigators took samples on day 63 after the first vaccine or placebo injection. The sequences come from peripheral blood, collected in a trial of Ad26.COV2.S vaccine versus placebo. The receptors stem from a person aged 18 to 65 who received the Ad26.COV2.S COVID-19 vaccine or a placebo.

The J gene is TRBJ2-2, the V gene TRBV9; D ambiguous. This CDR3 is built from 15 residues. The V gene's germline CDR1 is SGDLS and CDR2 YYNGEE. The V end was cut by 0 bases, the J end by 2 bases, with 8 bases between. CDR3 DNA: TGTGCCAGCAGCGTAGCTCCACCAAACACCGGGGAGCTGTTTTTT. It specifies CASSVAPPNTGELFF.

The chain is built from TRBV6-5 and TRBJ1-1; no clear D gene. The CDR3 length is 13 residues. V was pared by 8 bases and J by 5 bases, with 15 bases between. Germline CDR1 MNHEY, CDR2 SVGAGI. CDR3 residues: CASRGPKLTEAFF. Written as DNA, the CDR3 is TGTGCCAGCCGAGGCCCAAAACTGACTGAAGCTTTCTTT.

This chain uses TRBV7-9 with TRBJ2-5; no clear D gene. Germline V gives CDR1 SEHNR, CDR2 FQNEAQ (reference sequence). The CDR3 length is 14 residues. Trimming took 2 bases from V and 5 from J, leaving 12 bases between them. CDR3 DNA: TGTGCCAGCAGCTTAAATAAAGATCGGGAGACCCAGTACTTC. Translating it yields CASSLNKDRETQYF.

A note on this clone: The germline gene is not matched at one end of the junction; a read error may be the cause. The V call is TRBV2, the J call TRBJ1-2, with D perhaps matching TRBD1 (5 bases). The CDR3 spans 13 residues. The germline V gene encodes CDR1 SNHLY and CDR2 FYNNEI. The CDR3 region has the DNA TGTGCCAGAAGTGCAGGAGGGACGGATGGCTACACCTTC. It codes for CARSAGGTDGYTF.

The J gene is TRBJ2-6, the V gene TRBV4-1; 12 bases map to TRBD1. Trimming at V came to 4 bases and at J to 0 bases, leaving 4 bases not matched to a gene. Germline V gives CDR1 MGHRA, CDR2 YSYEKL. This CDR3 region has 18 residues. The CDR3 region is CASSLGTGGYSGANVLTF. CDR3 DNA sequence: TGCGCCAGCAGCCTCGGGACAGGGGGCTACTCTGGGGCCAACGTCCTGACTTTC.

The rearrangement joins TRBV7-2 to TRBJ1-3, with a tentative D call TRBD1 (6 bases). Germline values: CDR1 SGHTA, CDR2 FQGNSA. This CDR3 is built from 15 residues. V was cut by 1 base and J by 8 bases, with 15 bases left in between. CDR3 nucleotides: TGTGCCAGCAGCTTAGACAGGGCGGGTTTAGACACCATATATTTT. This sequence encodes CASSLDRAGLDTIYF.

As regards this clone: An end of the junction does not agree with germline; a read error may underlie this. The chain combines TRBV6-5 with TRBJ2-7; D might be TRBD1 (6 bases). The CDR3 is made up of 13 amino acids. Germline V CDR1 and CDR2: MNHEY, SVGAGI. CDR3 DNA sequence: TGTGCCAGCAGTTACTCTCTACGTACAGGGTTATTCTTC. Protein sequence: CASSYSLRTGLFF.

This clone has a handful of counts. This rearrangement joins TRBV29-1 to TRBJ2-7, with 7 bases lining up with TRBD1. Losses at the gene ends were 8 bases for V and 2 bases for J; bases not matched to a gene: 6. The germline gives CDR1 SQVTM, CDR2 ANQGSEA. The CDR3 extends over 12 amino acids. The CDR3 spells CSIRDRPYEQYF. The CDR3 DNA sequence: TGCAGCATCCGGGACAGACCCTACGAGCAGTACTTC.

The chain links TRBV19 to TRBJ1-1, with D tentatively TRBD1 (6 bases). This CDR3 spans 14 amino acids. Germline CDR1 and CDR2: LNHDA and SQIVND (reference sequence). The ends were cut back, 4 bases at V and 1 base at J, with 10 bases in the middle. The CDR3 sequence: CASSTGQRNTEAFF. The DNA for the CDR3 is TGTGCCAGTAGTACTGGACAGAGGAACACTGAAGCTTTCTTT.

This sequence joins TRBV5-1 and TRBJ1-1; a weak D match, TRBD1 (5 bases). V was cut by 1 base and J by 2 bases, with 12 bases left in between. Germline CDR1 SGHRS, CDR2 YFSETQ. This CDR3 region has 15 residues. CDR3 bases: TGCGCCAGCAGCTTGAGGGGAAATTTTAACACTGAAGCTTTCTTT. Its translation: CASSLRGNFNTEAFF.